A selection of T cell receptor beta chains follows, all from one sample in a study of vaccination effects on CD4 cells after COVID-19. Their cognate antigens are unknown. The assay was immunoSEQ multiplex PCR, and TCRdb's table has in-frame clones only and misses some. The data show about 48,000 clones, approximately 65% seen once. The sample in question was CD4+ T cells from PBMCs cultured without peptide, obtained before COVID-19 vaccination. The receptors originated from a human donor who received a COVID-19 vaccine. Each CDR3 is given with its conserved first and last residue. The D gene is left open where the match is weak. For some rows the clone size is stated as once, few or many, or as a class when expanded; others skip it.

clone_size	d_call	v_call	j_call	cdr3_nt	cdr3_aa
-	TRBD1	TRBV28	TRBJ1-3	TGTGCCAGCAGTTTATTTCTCGACAGGGCCGGAAACACCATATATTTT	CASSLFLDRAGNTIYF
-	-	TRBV3-1/TRBV3-2	TRBJ2-1	TGTGCCAGCAGCAACTATCCAGCCTCCGGGACAAACTACAATGAGCAGTTCTTC	CASSNYPASGTNYNEQFF
-	-	TRBV3-1/TRBV3-2	TRBJ1-2	TGTGCCAGCAGCCCCCTATGCGGCAGGGGAAGTTGGAGCTATGGCTACACCTTC	CASSPLCGRGSWSYGYTF
once	TRBD1	TRBV5-1	TRBJ1-6	TGCGCCAGGACACAGGGGCTGGGCATTACCCTCCACTTT	CARTQGLGITLHF
-	-	TRBV19	TRBJ1-2	TGTGCCAGTCTAGTCGGTTGGGTTTTTGACTATGGCTACACCTTC	CASLVGWVFDYGYTF
-	TRBD2	TRBV20-1	TRBJ2-7	TGCAGTGCTAGTAGGTTTAGCGGGGGGCTGACCTACGAGCAGTACTTC	CSASRFSGGLTYEQYF
few	-	TRBV7-2	TRBJ1-2	TGTGCCAGCAGACTGAGCGTATCAGGTGGCTACACCTTC	CASRLSVSGGYTF
-	-	TRBV28	TRBJ2-2	TGTGCCAGCAGTCGGGGGACGGTGAACACCGGGGAGCTGTTTTTT	CASSRGTVNTGELFF
once	-	TRBV15	TRBJ1-2	TGTGCCACCAGCAGAGAGGGGCAGGGTTATGGCTACACCTTC	CATSREGQGYGYTF
-	-	TRBV18	TRBJ2-7	TGTGCCAGCCGTCGGACTACCTCCTTATCCGAGCAGTACTTC	CASRRTTSLSEQYF
-	-	TRBV9	TRBJ1-1	TGTGCCAGCAGCCCCCACGGACAGCTGAACACTGAAGCTTTCTTT	CASSPHGQLNTEAFF
-	-	TRBV4-1	TRBJ2-5	TGCGCCAGCAGCCAAGGCGGCCTACAAGAGACCCAGTACTTC	CASSQGGLQETQYF
once	-	TRBV28	TRBJ1-2	TGTGCCAGCAGTCCCCCGGGGTCTAACTATGGCTACACCTTC	CASSPPGSNYGYTF
-	-	TRBV5-1	TRBJ1-6	TGCGCCAGCAGCTTGGGGGGGGTGAGGAATAATTCACCCCTCCACTTT	CASSLGGVRNNSPLHF
-	-	TRBV11-1	TRBJ2-3	TGTGCCAGCAGCTTAGGCCCCACCGATACGCAGTATTTT	CASSLGPTDTQYF
-	-	TRBV7-8	TRBJ1-1	TGTGCCAGCAGCTTGGGGGGGCAAGGGAACACTGAAGCTTTCTTT	CASSLGGQGNTEAFF
-	TRBD1	TRBV4-3	TRBJ1-2	TGCGCCAGCAGCCAAGAGACAGGGTGGTTAAACTATGGCTACACCTTC	CASSQETGWLNYGYTF
-	-	TRBV30	TRBJ1-4	TGTGCCTGGAGTGGACTGGGTAATGAAAAACTGTTTTTT	CAWSGLGNEKLFF
-	-	TRBV29-1	TRBJ1-2	TGCAGCGTTACGGAGGGGATCTATGGCTACACCTTC	CSVTEGIYGYTF
once	-	TRBV20-1	TRBJ1-6	TGCAGTGCTACCAATAATTCACCCCTCCACTTT	CSATNNSPLHF